This T cell receptor beta chain derives from a study of T cell repertoires in aging, cancer and after chemotherapy. Study-level background: About 8.9 million TCR reads made up the full dataset. Study-wide findings and caveats: The repertoire data cannot show anything about immunological memory following chemotherapy. Untreated cancer patients had significantly lower blood TCR diversity than age-matched healthy donors.

TCR beta rearrangements were amplified from peripheral blood genomic DNA. On this clonotype itself: The antigen is unknown.

Rearranged V-D-J TRB sequences were amplified with a mixed TRB-A/B primer pool. TCRdb recomputed calls from the multiplex PCR reads with MiXCR, one row per CDR3 protein. The table shows roughly 3,000 distinct CDR3 sequences, with 50% to 65% occurring only once. Sequencing used blood. This clonotype was obtained from a human donor with a blood cancer.

The CDR3 loop reads CATSRDLAGSYEQYF. CDR3 nucleotide sequence: TGTGCCACCAGCAGAGATCTTGCAGGCTCCTACGAGCAGTACTTC. The chain employs TRBV15 and TRBJ2-7; D unresolved. Trimming took off 0 bases at V and 0 bases at J, with 9 bases between the two ends. The CDR3 is made up of 15 amino acids. From germline, CDR1 is LNHNV and CDR2 YYDKDF (reference sequence).